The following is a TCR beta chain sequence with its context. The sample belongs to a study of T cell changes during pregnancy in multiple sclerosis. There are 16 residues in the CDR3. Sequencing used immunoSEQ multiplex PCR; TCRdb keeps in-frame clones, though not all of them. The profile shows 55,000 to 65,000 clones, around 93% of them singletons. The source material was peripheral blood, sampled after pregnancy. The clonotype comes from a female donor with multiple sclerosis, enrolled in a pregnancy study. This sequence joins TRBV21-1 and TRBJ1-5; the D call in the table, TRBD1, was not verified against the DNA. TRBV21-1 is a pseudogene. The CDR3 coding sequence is TGTGCCAGCAGCAAAGCGGGTTACAGGGCTGGTCAGCCCCAGCATTTT. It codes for CASSKAGYRAGQPQHF.